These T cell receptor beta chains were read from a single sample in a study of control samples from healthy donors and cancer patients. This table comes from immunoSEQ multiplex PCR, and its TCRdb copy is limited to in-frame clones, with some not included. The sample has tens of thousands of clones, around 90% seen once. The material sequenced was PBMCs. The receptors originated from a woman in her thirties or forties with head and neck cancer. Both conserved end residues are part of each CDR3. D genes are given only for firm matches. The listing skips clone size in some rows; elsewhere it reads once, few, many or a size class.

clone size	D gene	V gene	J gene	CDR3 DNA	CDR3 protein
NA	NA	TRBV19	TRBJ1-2	TGTGCCAGTAGCATAGTAGGAGCGGCGGGCTACACCTTC	CASSIVGAAGYTF
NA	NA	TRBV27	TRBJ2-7	TGTGCCAGCAGTAAAGGCTTGGGGCGGGCCCCGGCTGGGGAGCAGTACTTC	CASSKGLGRAPAGEQYF
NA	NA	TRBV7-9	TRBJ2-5	TGTGCCAGCAGCTTCGGAAATCAAGAGACCCAGTACTTC	CASSFGNQETQYF
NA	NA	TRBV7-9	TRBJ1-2	TGTGCCAGCAGCTTATCACTCGGGGCGGAACAATATGGCTACACCTTC	CASSLSLGAEQYGYTF
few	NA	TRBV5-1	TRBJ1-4	TGCGCCAGCAGCTTGAATGGGCAGAGAAATGAAAAACTGTTTTTT	CASSLNGQRNEKLFF
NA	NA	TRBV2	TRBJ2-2	TGTGCCAGCAGGGTCGACAGGTCGAACACCGGGGAGCTGTTTTTT	CASRVDRSNTGELFF
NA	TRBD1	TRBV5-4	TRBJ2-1	TGTGCCAGCAGCCGAGACAGGGCAGGCAATGAGCAGTTCTTC	CASSRDRAGNEQFF
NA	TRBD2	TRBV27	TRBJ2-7	TGTGCCAGCAGTTTAAGGCTAGCGGGAGGGATCTACGAGCAGTACTTC	CASSLRLAGGIYEQYF
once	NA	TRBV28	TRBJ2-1	TGTGCCAGCAGTTTAACTAGGGAGCAGTTCTTC	CASSLTREQFF
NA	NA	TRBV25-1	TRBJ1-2	TGTGCCAGCGGGGCAGGGGCTGGGGGCTACACCTTC	CASGAGAGGYTF
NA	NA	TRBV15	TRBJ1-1	TGTGCCACCAGCGTGGAAGGGAACACTGAAGCTTTCTTT	CATSVEGNTEAFF
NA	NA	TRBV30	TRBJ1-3	TGTGCCTGGAGCCACTCTGGAAACACCATATATTTT	CAWSHSGNTIYF
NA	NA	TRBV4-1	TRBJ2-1	TGCGCCAGCAGCCAAGCTCTAGGGGGGGGCTCTTTTCGGCAGTTCTTC	CASSQALGGGSFRQFF
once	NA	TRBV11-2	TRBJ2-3	TGTGCCAGCAGCTTATCTCCGGTCGGGACAATGCAGTATTTT	CASSLSPVGTMQYF
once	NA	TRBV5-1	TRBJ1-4	TGCGCCAGCAGCTTACAGGGACGGGCTAATGAAAAACTGTTTTTT	CASSLQGRANEKLFF
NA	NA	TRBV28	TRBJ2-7	TGTGCCAGCAGCCTGAATCCTGCAGTTAACTACGAGCAGTACTTC	CASSLNPAVNYEQYF
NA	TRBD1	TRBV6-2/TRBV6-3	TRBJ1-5	TGTGCCAGCAGTTATGACAGGGCCAATCAGCCCCAGCATTTT	CASSYDRANQPQHF
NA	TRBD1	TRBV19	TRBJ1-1	TGTGCCAGTAACGAAGGGACAGTTGAAGCTTTCTTT	CASNEGTVEAFF
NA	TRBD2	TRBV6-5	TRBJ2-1	TGTGCCAGCAGCACGCTGGGACTACCCTACAATGAGCAGTTCTTC	CASSTLGLPYNEQFF
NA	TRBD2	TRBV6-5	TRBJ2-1	TGTGCCAGCAATCCGAGCGGGGAAGACAATGAGCAGTTCTTC	CASNPSGEDNEQFF
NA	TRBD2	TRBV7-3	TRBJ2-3	TGTGCCAGCAGCCAGTTGGGGACTAGTCTCACAGATACGCAGTATTTT	CASSQLGTSLTDTQYF
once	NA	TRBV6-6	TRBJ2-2	TGTGCCAGCAGTCGACTGAACACCGGGGAGCTGTTTTTT	CASSRLNTGELFF
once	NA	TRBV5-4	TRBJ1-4	TGTGCCAGCAGCCTCAGCAATGAAAAACTGTTTTTT	CASSLSNEKLFF
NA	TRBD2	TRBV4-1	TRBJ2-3	TGCGCCAGCAGCCTTCAACTAGCGGGGATCACAGATACGCAGTATTTT	CASSLQLAGITDTQYF
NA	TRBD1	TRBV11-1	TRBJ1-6	TGTGCCAGCAGCCTGACAGGGTTTGTAAATTCACCCCTCCACTTT	CASSLTGFVNSPLHF
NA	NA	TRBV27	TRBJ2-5	TGTGCCAGCAGTTTAGGTGAGAACACAGAGACCCAGTACTTC	CASSLGENTETQYF
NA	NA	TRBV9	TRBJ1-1	TGTGCCAGGAGATTGGTAGGGGCGTTTCGGAACACTGAAGCTTTCTTT	CARRLVGAFRNTEAFF